This T cell receptor (beta chain) was recovered during a study of T cell responses to AZD1222 COVID-19 vaccine. General study points: Spike-specific TCR breadth and depth were elevated following two AZD1222 doses. In a largely white British group with more females than males, clonal diversity was possibly underestimated. Nearly half of the spike-specific TCRs reportedly recognize variant regions that carry no mutations.

On this clone itself: Its specificity is unknown.

Sequencing used immunoSEQ multiplex PCR; TCRdb keeps in-frame clones, though not all of them. The sample consists of about 160,000 clones, around 93% of them appearing once. The CDR3 runs to 13 residues. J lost 7 bases, V lost 2 bases, and 2 bases had no gene match. CDR1 is ENHRY, CDR2 SYGVKD, per germline. The source of this sequence is an adult in good health. The material sequenced was peripheral blood, taken on day 0 of AZD1222 vaccination. The chain joins TRBV10-3 to TRBJ2-5; 9 bases fit TRBD2. CDR3 bases: TGTGCCATCAGTGAGCCGACTAGCGGGACCCAGTACTTC. Translating it yields CAISEPTSGTQYF.